The 10 T cell receptor beta chains presented below share a single source sample, sequenced in a study of T cell responses to AZD1222 COVID-19 vaccine. The protocol was immunoSEQ multiplex PCR, while the TCRdb copy is restricted to in-frame clones and leaves out a portion. The sample lists about 150,000 clones, less than 95% occurring once. Sequencing was performed on peripheral blood, taken on day 0 of AZD1222 vaccination. The source of these receptors is an adult in good health.

The rearrangement links TRBV9 to TRBJ2-7, with D tentatively TRBD1 or TRBD2 (6 bases each). Germline lookup yields CDR1 SGDLS and CDR2 YYNGEE. The CDR3 length is 14 residues. Trimming pared 4 bases from V and 3 bases from J, leaving 14 bases between. The CDR3 DNA reads as TGTGCCAGCAGCCAACAGGGAGGAGGCTACGAGCAGTACTTC. Encoded protein: CASSQQGGGYEQYF.

The chain employs TRBV29-1 and TRBJ2-3, with D perhaps matching TRBD1 (5 bases). The CDR3 extends over 13 amino acids. Deletions cut 5 bases from V and 2 bases from J, with 11 bases between. The germline gives CDR1 SQVTM, CDR2 ANQGSEA. DNA for the CDR3: TGCAGCGTTAGAGGCAGGGCCACAGATACGCAGTATTTT. It specifies CSVRGRATDTQYF.

The V gene is TRBV9, the J gene TRBJ1-1; possibly TRBD1 for D (6 bases). CDR3 size: 14 residues. The germline V gene encodes CDR1 SGDLS and CDR2 YYNGEE. V was shortened by 0 bases and J by 5 bases, with 11 bases between the two germline ends. The CDR3 protein is CASSVDPGETEAFF. CDR3 sequence (DNA): TGTGCCAGCAGCGTAGATCCAGGGGAGACTGAAGCTTTCTTT.

V is TRBV5-1 and J is TRBJ2-1; TRBD2 agrees at 10 bases. The junction had 7 bases not matched to a gene; V was cut back by 0 bases and J by 1 base. The germline CDR1 and CDR2 sequences are SGHRS and YFSETQ. This CDR3 region has 18 residues. CDR3 nucleotide sequence: TGCGCCAGCAGCTTGGCCGGACTAGCGGCCCTTTCCTACAATGAGCAGTTCTTC. Protein product: CASSLAGLAALSYNEQFF. The full variable domain, with the rest looked up from reference TRBV5-1 and TRBJ2-1, is KAGVTQTPRYLIKTRGQQVTLSCSPISGHRSVSWYQQTPGQGLQFLFEYFSETQRNKGNFPGRFSGRQFSNSRSEMNVSTLELGDSALYLCASSLAGLAALSYNEQFFGPGTRLTVL.

The chain carries TRBV28 and TRBJ1-2; TRBD1 is a possible D gene (5 bases). The CDR3 loop spans 14 amino acids. Per germline, CDR1 MDHEN and CDR2 SYDVKM. V dropped 6 bases and J dropped 5 bases, with 16 bases sitting between them. CDR3 protein: CASSSEGRIYGYTF. Here the CDR3 DNA reads TGTGCCAGCAGCTCCGAGGGGCGGATTTATGGCTACACCTTC.

V and J are TRBV5-6 and TRBJ2-1, with D possibly TRBD1 on 6 matching bases. Germline V lookup: CDR1 SGHDT, CDR2 YYEEEE. The V gene lost 5 bases and the J gene lost 9 bases, with 15 bases spanning the gap. The CDR3 extends over 13 amino acids. CDR3 DNA: TGTGCCAGCAGTCCCTCGATCAGGGGTGAGCAGTTCTTC. Protein: CASSPSIRGEQFF.

The chain links TRBV28 to TRBJ2-2; D not resolved. Germline V gene lookup returns CDR1 MDHEN and CDR2 SYDVKM. The CDR3 runs 17 residues. Trimming cost V 2 bases and J 2 bases, with 15 bases left between them. CDR3 nucleotide sequence: TGTGCCAGCAGTTTAATAGATTCGGGCATTAACACCGGGGAGCTGTTTTTT. Encoded protein: CASSLIDSGINTGELFF.

The V call is TRBV11-1, the J call TRBJ2-7, with a possible D match to TRBD1 (6 bases). The CDR3 is made up of 14 amino acids. Germline V gene lookup returns CDR1 SGHAT and CDR2 FQDESV (reference sequence). V lost 1 base and J lost 5, with 12 bases in between. The CDR3 sequence is CASSLEQGVDEQYF. The CDR3 DNA reads TGTGCCAGCAGCTTAGAACAGGGTGTTGACGAGCAGTACTTC.

The gene calls are TRBV7-9 and TRBJ2-1; TRBD2 matches 9 bases. Germline V gene data show CDR1 as SEHNR and CDR2 as FQNEAQ (reference sequence). J gave up 1 base and V 5 bases, and 6 bases lay outside the gene matches. The CDR3 totals 16 residues. The CDR3 reads CASSHYLAGSYNEQFF. The CDR3 nucleotides read TGTGCCAGCAGCCATTACCTAGCGGGGTCCTACAATGAGCAGTTCTTC.

The chain is built from TRBV15 and TRBJ2-1, with 9 bases identical to TRBD2. Germline lookup yields CDR1 LNHNV and CDR2 YYDKDF (reference sequence). The CDR3 loop spans 15 amino acids. J gave up 7 bases and V 8 bases, and 12 bases lay outside the gene matches. The CDR3 reads CATGDWEREVNEQFF. CDR3 DNA: TGTGCCACCGGAGACTGGGAGCGGGAGGTAAATGAGCAGTTCTTC.